This entry is about one T cell receptor beta chain. This sample was included in a study of blood T cell repertoires in COVID-19. Overall study context: The study drew acute and convalescent COVID-19 samples from the United States, Italy and Spain. T cells, B-cell-depleted T cells, or PBMCs supplied cDNA or gDNA.

Per the original methods: Estimates of nucleated cell counts were drawn from the amplification of reference gene primers. The data were produced by immunoSEQ multiplex PCR, yet TCRdb's version contains in-frame clones alone and is incomplete. V and J calls and clone size are those listed in that table; D and trimming were worked out from the DNA. The sample lists about 25,000 clones; around 90% were seen once. This TCR derives from a man aged 50 to 60 with active COVID-19. Sequenced input: peripheral blood.

This chain's CDR3 is CASSLDGRGPEKLFF. In nucleotides, the CDR3 is TGTGCCAGCAGCTTGGATGGCAGGGGGCCCGAAAAACTGTTTTTT. The chain has TRBV5-5 and TRBJ1-4; 8 nucleotides agree with TRBD1. J was trimmed by 8 bases and V by 0 bases; bases with no gene match: 6. Germline values: CDR1 SGHKS, CDR2 YYEKEE (reference sequence). This CDR3 is built from 15 residues.